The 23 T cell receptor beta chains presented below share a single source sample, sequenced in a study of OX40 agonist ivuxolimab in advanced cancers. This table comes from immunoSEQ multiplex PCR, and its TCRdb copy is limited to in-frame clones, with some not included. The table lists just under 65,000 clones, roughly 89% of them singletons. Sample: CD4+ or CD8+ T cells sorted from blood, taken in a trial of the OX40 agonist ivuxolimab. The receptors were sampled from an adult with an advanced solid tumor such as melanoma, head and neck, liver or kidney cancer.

The DNA for the CDR3 is TGTGCCAGCAGCTTTTTAGCGGGAGCCTCAGATACGCAGTATTTT. This sequence encodes CASSFLAGASDTQYF. The chain employs TRBV7-8 and TRBJ2-3; 9 bases are a match to TRBD2. CDR3 size: 15 residues. Germline values: CDR1 SGHVS, CDR2 FQNEAQ. V shed 3 bases, J shed 4 bases, and the junction held 5 bases outside the gene matches.

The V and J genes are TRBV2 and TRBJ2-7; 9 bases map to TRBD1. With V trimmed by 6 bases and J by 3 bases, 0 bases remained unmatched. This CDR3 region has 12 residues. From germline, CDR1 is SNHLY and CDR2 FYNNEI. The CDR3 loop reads CASRDRGYEQYF. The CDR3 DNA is TGTGCCAGCAGGGACAGGGGCTACGAGCAGTACTTC.

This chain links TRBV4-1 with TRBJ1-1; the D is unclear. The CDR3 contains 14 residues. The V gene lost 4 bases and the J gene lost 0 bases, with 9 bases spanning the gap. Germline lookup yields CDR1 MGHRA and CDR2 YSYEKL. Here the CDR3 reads CASSPRTLNTEAFF. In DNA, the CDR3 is TGCGCCAGCAGCCCCCGGACTCTGAACACTGAAGCTTTCTTT.

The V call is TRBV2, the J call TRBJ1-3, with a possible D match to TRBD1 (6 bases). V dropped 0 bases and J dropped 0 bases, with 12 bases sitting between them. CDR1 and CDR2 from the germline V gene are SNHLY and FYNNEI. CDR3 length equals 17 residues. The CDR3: CASSEALRTASGNTIYF. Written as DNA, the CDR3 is TGTGCCAGCAGTGAAGCGCTTCGGACAGCCTCTGGAAACACCATATATTTT.

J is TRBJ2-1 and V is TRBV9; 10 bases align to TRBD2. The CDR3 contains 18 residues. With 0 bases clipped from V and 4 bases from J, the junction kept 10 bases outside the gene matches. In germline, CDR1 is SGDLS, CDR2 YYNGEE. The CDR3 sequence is CASSVASASGSGYNEQFF. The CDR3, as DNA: TGTGCCAGCAGCGTAGCTTCGGCTAGCGGGAGTGGGTACAATGAGCAGTTCTTC. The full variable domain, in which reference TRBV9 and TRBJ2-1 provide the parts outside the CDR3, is DSGVTQTPKHLITATGQRVTLRCSPRSGDLSVYWYQQSLDQGLQFLIQYYNGEERAKGNILERFSAQQFPDLHSELNLSSLELGDSALYFCASSVASASGSGYNEQFFGPGTRLTVL.

The CDR3 loop is CASSTRQGLGYTF. CDR3 DNA: TGTGCCAGCAGTACGCGACAGGGTTTGGGCTACACCTTC. V gene TRBV28 combines with J gene TRBJ1-2; 7 bases are a match to TRBD1. J gave up 8 bases and V 5 bases, and 8 bases lay outside the gene matches. The germline V gene has CDR1 MDHEN and CDR2 SYDVKM. This CDR3 has 13 residues.

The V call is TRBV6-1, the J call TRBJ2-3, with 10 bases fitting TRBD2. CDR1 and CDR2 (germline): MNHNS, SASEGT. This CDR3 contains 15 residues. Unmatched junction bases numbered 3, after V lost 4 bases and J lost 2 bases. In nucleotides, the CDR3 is TGTGCCAGCAGTGGTAGCGGGAGGTCCACAGATACGCAGTATTTT. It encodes CASSGSGRSTDTQYF.

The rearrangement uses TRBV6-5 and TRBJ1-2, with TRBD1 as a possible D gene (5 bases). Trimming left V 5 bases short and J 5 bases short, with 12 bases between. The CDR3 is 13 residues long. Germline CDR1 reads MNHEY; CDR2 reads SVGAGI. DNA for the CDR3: TGTGCCAGCAGTCCCCGGGACGGGTATGGCTACACCTTC. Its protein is CASSPRDGYGYTF.

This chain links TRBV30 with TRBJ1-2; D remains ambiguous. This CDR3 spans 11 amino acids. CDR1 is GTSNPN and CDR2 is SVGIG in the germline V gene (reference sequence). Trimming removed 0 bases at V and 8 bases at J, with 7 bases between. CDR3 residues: CAWSVHAGYTF. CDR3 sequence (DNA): TGTGCCTGGAGTGTACACGCGGGCTACACCTTC.

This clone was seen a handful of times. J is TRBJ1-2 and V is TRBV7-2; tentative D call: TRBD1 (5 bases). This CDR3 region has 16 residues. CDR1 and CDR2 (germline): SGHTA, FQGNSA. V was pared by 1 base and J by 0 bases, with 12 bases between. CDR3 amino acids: CASSLGGATANYGYTF. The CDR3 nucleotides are TGTGCCAGCAGCTTAGGCGGGGCGACAGCTAACTATGGCTACACCTTC. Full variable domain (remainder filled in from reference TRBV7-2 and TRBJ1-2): GAGVSQSPSNKVTEKGKDVELRCDPISGHTALYWYRQSLGQGLEFLIYFQGNSAPDKSGLPSDRFSAERTGGSVSTLTIQRTQQEDSAVYLCASSLGGATANYGYTFGSGTRLTVV.

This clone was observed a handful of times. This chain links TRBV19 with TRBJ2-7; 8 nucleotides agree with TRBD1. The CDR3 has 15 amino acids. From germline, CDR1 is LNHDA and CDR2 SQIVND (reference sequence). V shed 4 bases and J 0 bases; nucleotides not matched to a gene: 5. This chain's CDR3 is CASSTSGTGSYEQYF. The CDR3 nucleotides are TGTGCCAGTAGTACATCCGGGACAGGCTCCTACGAGCAGTACTTC. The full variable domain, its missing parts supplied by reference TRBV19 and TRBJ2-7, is DGGITQSPKYLFRKEGQNVTLSCEQNLNHDAMYWYRQDPGQGLRLIYYSQIVNDFQKGDIAEGYSVSREKKESFPLTVTSAQKNPTAFYLCASSTSGTGSYEQYFGPGTRLTVT.

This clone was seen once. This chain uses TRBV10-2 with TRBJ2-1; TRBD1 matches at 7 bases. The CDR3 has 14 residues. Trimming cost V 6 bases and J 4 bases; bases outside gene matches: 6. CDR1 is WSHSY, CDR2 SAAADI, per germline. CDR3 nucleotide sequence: TGCGCCAGCAGGGGACAGTGGGATTACAATGAGCAGTTCTTC. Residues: CASRGQWDYNEQFF.

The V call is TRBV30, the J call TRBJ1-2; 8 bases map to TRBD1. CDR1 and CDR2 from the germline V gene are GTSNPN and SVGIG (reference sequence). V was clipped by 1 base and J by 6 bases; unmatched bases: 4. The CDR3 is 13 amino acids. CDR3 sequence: CAWSEQGVDGYTF. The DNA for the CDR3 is TGTGCCTGGAGTGAACAGGGGGTGGATGGCTACACCTTC.

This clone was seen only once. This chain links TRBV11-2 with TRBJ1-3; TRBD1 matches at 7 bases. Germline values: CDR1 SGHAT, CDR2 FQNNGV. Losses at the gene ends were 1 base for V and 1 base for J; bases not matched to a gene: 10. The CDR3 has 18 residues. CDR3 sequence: CASSLGRGGTASGNTIYF. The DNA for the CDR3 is TGTGCCAGCAGCTTAGGACGGGGCGGGACAGCTTCTGGAAACACCATATATTTT.

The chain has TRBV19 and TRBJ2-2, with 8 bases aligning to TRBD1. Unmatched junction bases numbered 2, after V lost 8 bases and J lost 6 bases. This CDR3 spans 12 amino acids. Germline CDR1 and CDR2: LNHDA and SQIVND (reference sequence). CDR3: CASVQGAGELFF. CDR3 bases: TGTGCCAGTGTACAGGGGGCCGGGGAGCTGTTTTTT.

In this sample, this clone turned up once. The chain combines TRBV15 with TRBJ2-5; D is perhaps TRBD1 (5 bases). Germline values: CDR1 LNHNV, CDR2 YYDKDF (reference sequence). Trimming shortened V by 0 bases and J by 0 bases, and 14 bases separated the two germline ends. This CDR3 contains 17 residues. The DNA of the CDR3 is TGTGCCACCAGCAGAGATCGCGGCCAGGGATACCAAGAGACCCAGTACTTC. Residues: CATSRDRGQGYQETQYF.

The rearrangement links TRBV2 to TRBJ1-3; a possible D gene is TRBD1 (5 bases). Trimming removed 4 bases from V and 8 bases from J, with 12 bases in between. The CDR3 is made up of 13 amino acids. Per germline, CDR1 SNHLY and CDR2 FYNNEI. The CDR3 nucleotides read TGTGCCAGCAGTGTACGCAGGGATGACACCATATATTTT. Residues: CASSVRRDDTIYF.

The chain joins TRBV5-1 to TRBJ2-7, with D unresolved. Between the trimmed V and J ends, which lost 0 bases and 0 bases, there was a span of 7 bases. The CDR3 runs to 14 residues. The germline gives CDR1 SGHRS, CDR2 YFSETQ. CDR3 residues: CASSLGGTSYEQYF. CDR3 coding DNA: TGCGCCAGCAGCTTGGGGGGTACCTCCTACGAGCAGTACTTC.

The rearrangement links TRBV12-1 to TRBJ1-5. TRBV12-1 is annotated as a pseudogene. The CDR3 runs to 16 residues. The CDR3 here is CASSFEAGEGNQPQHF. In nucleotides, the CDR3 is TGTGCCAGCAGCTTTGAGGCAGGGGAGGGCAATCAGCCCCAGCATTTT.

In DNA form, the CDR3 reads TGTGCCAGTAGTCGCGGCGGGAGGGCCGCCGGGGAGACCCAGTACTTC. Encoded protein: CASSRGGRAAGETQYF. The chain recombines TRBV19 with TRBJ2-5, with 9 bases fitting TRBD2. Trimming cost V 5 bases and J 5 bases; bases outside gene matches: 12. CDR3 length equals 16 residues. Germline V gene data show CDR1 as LNHDA and CDR2 as SQIVND (reference sequence).

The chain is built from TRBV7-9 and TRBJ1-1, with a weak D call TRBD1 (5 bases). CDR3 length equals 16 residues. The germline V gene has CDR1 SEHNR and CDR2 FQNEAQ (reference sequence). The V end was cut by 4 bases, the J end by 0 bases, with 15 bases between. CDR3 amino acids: CASSSTGEGMNTEAFF. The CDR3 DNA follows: TGTGCCAGCAGCTCTACGGGGGAGGGTATGAACACTGAAGCTTTCTTT. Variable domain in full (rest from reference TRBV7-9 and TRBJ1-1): DTGVSQNPRHKITKRGQNVTFRCDPISEHNRLYWYRQTLGQGPEFLTYFQNEAQLEKSRLLSDRFSAERPKGSFSTLEIQRTEQGDSAMYLCASSSTGEGMNTEAFFGQGTRLTVV.

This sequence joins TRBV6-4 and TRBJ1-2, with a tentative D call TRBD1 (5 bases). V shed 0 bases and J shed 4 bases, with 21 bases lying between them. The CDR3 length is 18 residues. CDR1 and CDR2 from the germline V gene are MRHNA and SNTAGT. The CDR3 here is CASSDSISTQGGFYGYTF. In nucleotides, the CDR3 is TGTGCCAGCAGTGACTCGATCTCGACCCAGGGAGGTTTCTATGGCTACACCTTC.

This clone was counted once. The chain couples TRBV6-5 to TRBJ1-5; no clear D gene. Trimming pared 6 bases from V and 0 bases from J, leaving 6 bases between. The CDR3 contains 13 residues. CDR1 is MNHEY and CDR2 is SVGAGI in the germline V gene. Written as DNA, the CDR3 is TGTGCCAGCAGGAGCTATAGCAATCAGCCCCAGCATTTT. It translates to CASRSYSNQPQHF.